Below, 9 T cell receptor beta chains from the same sample are listed, as sequenced in a study of blood T cell repertoires in COVID-19. TCRdb's table, derived via immunoSEQ multiplex PCR, lists solely in-frame clones and lacks some. The table includes 52,000 or so clones, roughly nine tenths detected once. Sequencing input: peripheral blood. Source of these receptors: a human donor in a cohort sampled during active COVID-19.

The rearrangement links TRBV2 to TRBJ1-2; 8 positions agree with TRBD1. V was clipped by 5 bases and J by 3 bases; unmatched bases: 5. Looked up from germline, CDR1 is SNHLY and CDR2 is FYNNEI. This CDR3 has 14 residues. The CDR3 spells CASSLQGADYGYTF. Here the CDR3 DNA reads TGTGCCAGCAGTCTCCAGGGGGCGGACTATGGCTACACCTTC.

V usage is TRBV4-2 and J usage is TRBJ1-1, with a weak D call TRBD1 (6 bases). Trimming took off 0 bases at V and 7 bases at J, with 15 bases between the two ends. CDR3 length equals 15 residues. Germline lookup yields CDR1 LGHNA and CDR2 YNFKEQ. The CDR3 loop reads CASSQDFGEGGEAFF. The DNA of the CDR3 is TGTGCCAGCAGCCAAGATTTTGGGGAAGGGGGTGAAGCTTTCTTT.

This clone was picked up one time. The chain joins TRBV6-4 to TRBJ1-1, with D perhaps TRBD1 (5 bases). This CDR3 is built from 14 residues. Between the trimmed V and J ends, which lost 2 bases and 4 bases, there was a span of 11 bases. The germline gives CDR1 MRHNA, CDR2 SNTAGT. The CDR3 is CASSDGHQATEAFF. CDR3 nucleotide sequence: TGTGCCAGCAGTGACGGACACCAAGCCACTGAAGCTTTCTTT.

The rearrangement joins TRBV19 to TRBJ2-2, with D possibly matching TRBD2 (6 bases). Germline CDR1 is LNHDA and CDR2 is SQIVND (reference sequence). The CDR3 length is 17 residues. Trimming shortened V by 4 bases and J by 1 base, and 16 bases separated the two germline ends. The CDR3 reads CASSSPGLRENTGELFF. CDR3 nucleotides: TGTGCCAGTAGTAGTCCGGGACTTCGCGAGAACACCGGGGAGCTGTTTTTT.

V usage is TRBV19 and J usage is TRBJ2-2; 9 nucleotides match TRBD1. The ends lost 7 bases at V and 7 bases at J; junction bases unmatched: 10. The germline CDR1 and CDR2 sequences are LNHDA and SQIVND (reference sequence). This CDR3 contains 15 residues. In DNA, the CDR3 is TGTGCCAGTATCCCCGGGGGGACAGGGCACGGGGAGCTGTTTTTT. Translated: CASIPGGTGHGELFF.

The genes are TRBV4-1 and TRBJ2-2, with 11 bases matching TRBD2. The CDR3 runs 16 residues. The germline V gene encodes CDR1 MGHRA and CDR2 YSYEKL. V shed 4 bases and J 3 bases; nucleotides not matched to a gene: 4. CDR3 residues: CASSPASGGHTGELFF. The DNA for the CDR3 is TGCGCCAGCAGCCCAGCTAGCGGGGGGCACACCGGGGAGCTGTTTTTT.

The chain recombines TRBV5-5 with TRBJ2-3; a weak D match, TRBD2 (5 bases). This CDR3 is 15 amino acids long. V was cut by 1 base and J by 0 bases, with 9 bases left in between. CDR1 is SGHKS and CDR2 is YYEKEE in the germline V gene (reference sequence). The CDR3 loop reads CASSLRGLSTDTQYF. CDR3 bases: TGTGCCAGCAGCTTGCGGGGTCTTAGCACAGATACGCAGTATTTT.

This clone was seen a single time. This chain connects TRBV11-3 to TRBJ2-2, with 8 bases matching TRBD1. The CDR3 spans 15 residues. V gave up 5 bases and J gave up 6 bases; unmatched junction bases: 8. Germline V CDR1 and CDR2: SGHNT, YENEEA. CDR3 sequence: CASSPMTGAAGELFF. CDR3 nucleotide sequence: TGTGCCAGCAGCCCAATGACAGGGGCGGCCGGGGAGCTGTTTTTT.

V and J are TRBV6-5 and TRBJ2-7, with D possibly TRBD2 on 5 matching bases. V was trimmed by 5 bases and J by 0 bases, leaving 5 bases between them. The CDR3 totals 12 residues. CDR1 and CDR2 from the germline V gene are MNHEY and SVGAGI. CDR3 sequence reads: CASSRGSYEQYV. The CDR3 nucleotides read TGTGCCAGCAGTCGGGGCTCCTACGAGCAGTACGTC.